This record looks at one TCR beta chain sequence and its context. V lost 1 base to trimming and J lost 2 bases; unmatched junction nucleotides: 2. This CDR3 contains 16 residues. Germline CDR1 SGHVS, CDR2 FNYEAQ. This record comes from a study of blood T cells in healthy people across ages. The donors, healthy Caucasians from Russia, were aged roughly 6 to 90. A second PCR, run for about 6 to 12 cycles, used a sample-barcoded 5' primer plus a J-beta primer mix. A tag from a template-switch adaptor with 12 random nucleotides marked each cDNA molecule. TCRdb fed the 5' RACE reads into MiXCR, producing one record per CDR3 protein. Of approximately 490,000 distinct CDR3 sequences listed, around 24% are singletons. The same specimen was also included in a second study, on T cells of mothers and their children.

The sample taken for sequencing was blood. This sequence originates from a boy between 10 and 17 years old in good health. The chain carries TRBV7-6 and TRBJ2-7, with TRBD2 matching over 13 bases. The CDR3 loop is CASSLVLAGGTYEQYF. Here the CDR3 DNA reads TGTGCCAGCAGCTTAGTACTAGCGGGGGGGACCTACGAGCAGTACTTC.